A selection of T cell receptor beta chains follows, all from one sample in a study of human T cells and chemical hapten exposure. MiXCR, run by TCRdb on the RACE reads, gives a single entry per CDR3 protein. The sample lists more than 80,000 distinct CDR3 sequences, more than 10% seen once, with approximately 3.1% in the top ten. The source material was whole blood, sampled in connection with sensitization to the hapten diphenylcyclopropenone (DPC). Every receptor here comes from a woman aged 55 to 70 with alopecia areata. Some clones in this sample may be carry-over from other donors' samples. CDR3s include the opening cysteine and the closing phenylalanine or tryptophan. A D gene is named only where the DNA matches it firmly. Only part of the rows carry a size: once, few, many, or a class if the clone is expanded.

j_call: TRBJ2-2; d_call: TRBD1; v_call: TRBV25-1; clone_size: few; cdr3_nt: TGTGCCAGCAGTGGGCATAGGGACAGAAACACCGGGGAGCTGTTTTTT; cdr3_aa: CASSGHRDRNTGELFF
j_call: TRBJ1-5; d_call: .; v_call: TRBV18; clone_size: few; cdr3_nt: TGTGCCAGCTCACCACCGGGCCAGCCCCAGCATTTT; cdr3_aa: CASSPPGQPQHF
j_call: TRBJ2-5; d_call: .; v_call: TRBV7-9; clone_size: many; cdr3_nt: TGTGCCAGCAGCTTAGCAGGGTCGGAGACCCAGTACTTC; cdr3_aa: CASSLAGSETQYF
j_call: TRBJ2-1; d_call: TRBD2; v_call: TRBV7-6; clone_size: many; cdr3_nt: TGTGCCAGCAGTCTCTTAATTTCTCGGGGGGTCTCCTACAATGAGCAGTTCTTC; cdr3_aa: CASSLLISRGVSYNEQFF
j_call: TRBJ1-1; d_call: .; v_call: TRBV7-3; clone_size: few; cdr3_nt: TGTGCCAGCAGCTTGGCTTCAGGGGCGAACACTGAAGCTTTCTTT; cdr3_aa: CASSLASGANTEAFF
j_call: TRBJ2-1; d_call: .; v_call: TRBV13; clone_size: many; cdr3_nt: TGTGCCAGCAGCTTAAGTCGCAATGAGCAGTTCTTC; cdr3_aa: CASSLSRNEQFF
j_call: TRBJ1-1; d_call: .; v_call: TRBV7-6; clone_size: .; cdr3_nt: TGTGCCAGCAGCTTAGCCCCAGGGTCTGAAGCTTTCTTT; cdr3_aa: CASSLAPGSEAFF
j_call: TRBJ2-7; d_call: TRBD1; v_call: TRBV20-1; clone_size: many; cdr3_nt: TGCAGTGCTGCCCCAGGGACAGGGCGCGAGCAGTACTTC; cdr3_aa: CSAAPGTGREQYF
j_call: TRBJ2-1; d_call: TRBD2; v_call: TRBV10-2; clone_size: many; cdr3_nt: TGCGCCAGCAGCCCTCGAAAAGCGGGGTGGAATGAGCAGTTCTTC; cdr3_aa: CASSPRKAGWNEQFF
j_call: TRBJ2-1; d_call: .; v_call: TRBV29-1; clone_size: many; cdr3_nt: TGCAGCGTTGCTAGGACAGCCGATTCCTACAATGAGCAGTTCTTC; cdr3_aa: CSVARTADSYNEQFF